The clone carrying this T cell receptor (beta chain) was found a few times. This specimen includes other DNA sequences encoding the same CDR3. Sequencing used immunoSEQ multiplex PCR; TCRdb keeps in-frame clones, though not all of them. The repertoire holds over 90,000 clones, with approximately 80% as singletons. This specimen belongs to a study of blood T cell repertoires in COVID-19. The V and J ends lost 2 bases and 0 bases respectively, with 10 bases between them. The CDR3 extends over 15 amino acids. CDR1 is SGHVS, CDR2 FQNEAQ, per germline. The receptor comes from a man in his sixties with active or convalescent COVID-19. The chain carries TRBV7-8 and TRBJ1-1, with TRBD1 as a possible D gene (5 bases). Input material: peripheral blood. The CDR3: CASSLKRQLNTEAFF. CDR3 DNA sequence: TGTGCCAGCAGCTTAAAACGACAGTTGAACACTGAAGCTTTCTTT.